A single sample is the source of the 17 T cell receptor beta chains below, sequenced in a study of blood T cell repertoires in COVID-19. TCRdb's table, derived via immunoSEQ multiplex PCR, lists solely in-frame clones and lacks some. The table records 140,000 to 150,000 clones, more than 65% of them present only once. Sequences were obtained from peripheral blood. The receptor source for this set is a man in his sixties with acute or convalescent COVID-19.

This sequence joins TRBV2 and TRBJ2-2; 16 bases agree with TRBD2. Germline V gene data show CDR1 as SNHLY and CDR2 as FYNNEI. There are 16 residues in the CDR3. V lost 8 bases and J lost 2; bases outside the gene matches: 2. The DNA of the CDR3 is TGTGCCAGCGGGACTAGCGGGAGGGCTAACACCGGGGAGCTGTTTTTT. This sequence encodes CASGTSGRANTGELFF.

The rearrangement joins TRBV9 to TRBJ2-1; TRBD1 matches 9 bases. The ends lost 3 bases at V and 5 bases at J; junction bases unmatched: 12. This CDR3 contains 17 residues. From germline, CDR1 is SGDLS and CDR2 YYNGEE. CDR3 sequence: CASSDPRGTGIDNEQFF. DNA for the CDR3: TGTGCCAGCAGCGATCCTAGGGGGACAGGGATCGACAATGAGCAGTTCTTC.

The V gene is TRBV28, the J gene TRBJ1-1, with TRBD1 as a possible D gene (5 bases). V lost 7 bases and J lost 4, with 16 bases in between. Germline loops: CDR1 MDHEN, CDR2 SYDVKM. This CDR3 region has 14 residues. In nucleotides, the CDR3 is TGTGCCAGCACTAGTGGGGGAGGTGGCACTGAAGCTTTCTTT. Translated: CASTSGGGGTEAFF.

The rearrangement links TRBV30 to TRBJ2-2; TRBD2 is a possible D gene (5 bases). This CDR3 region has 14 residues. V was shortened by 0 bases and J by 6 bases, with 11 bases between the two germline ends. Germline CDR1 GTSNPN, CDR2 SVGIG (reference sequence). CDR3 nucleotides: TGTGCCTGGAGTGTACTCAACGGGGCCGGGGAGCTGTTTTTT. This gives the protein CAWSVLNGAGELFF.

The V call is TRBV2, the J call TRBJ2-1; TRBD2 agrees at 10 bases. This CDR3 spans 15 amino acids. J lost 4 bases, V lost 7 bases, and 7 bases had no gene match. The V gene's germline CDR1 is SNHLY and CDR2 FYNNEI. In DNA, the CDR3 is TGTGCCAGCAATAAAGGGACTAGCGTGTACAATGAGCAGTTCTTC. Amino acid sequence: CASNKGTSVYNEQFF.

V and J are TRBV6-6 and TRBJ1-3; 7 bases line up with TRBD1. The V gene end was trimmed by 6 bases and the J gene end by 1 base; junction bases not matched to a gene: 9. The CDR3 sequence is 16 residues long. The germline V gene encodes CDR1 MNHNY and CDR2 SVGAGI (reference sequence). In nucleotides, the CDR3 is TGTGCCAGCAGAGAGGACAGGTATCCTTCTGGAAACACCATATATTTT. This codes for CASREDRYPSGNTIYF.

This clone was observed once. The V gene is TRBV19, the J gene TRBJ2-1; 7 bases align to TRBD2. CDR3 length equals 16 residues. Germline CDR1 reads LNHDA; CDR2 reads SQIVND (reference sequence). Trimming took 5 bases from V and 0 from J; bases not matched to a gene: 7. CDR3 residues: CASSFSGLGSYNEQFF. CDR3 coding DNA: TGTGCCAGTAGTTTTAGCGGGCTGGGCTCCTACAATGAGCAGTTCTTC. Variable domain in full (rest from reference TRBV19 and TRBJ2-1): DGGITQSPKYLFRKEGQNVTLSCEQNLNHDAMYWYRQDPGQGLRLIYYSQIVNDFQKGDIAEGYSVSREKKESFPLTVTSAQKNPTAFYLCASSFSGLGSYNEQFFGPGTRLTVL.

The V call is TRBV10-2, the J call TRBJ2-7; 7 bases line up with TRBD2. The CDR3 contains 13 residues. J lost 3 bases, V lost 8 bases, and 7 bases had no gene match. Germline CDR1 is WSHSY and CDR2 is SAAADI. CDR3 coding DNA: TGCGCCAGCCGAGGGGAGGGACTCTACGAGCAGTACTTC. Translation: CASRGEGLYEQYF.

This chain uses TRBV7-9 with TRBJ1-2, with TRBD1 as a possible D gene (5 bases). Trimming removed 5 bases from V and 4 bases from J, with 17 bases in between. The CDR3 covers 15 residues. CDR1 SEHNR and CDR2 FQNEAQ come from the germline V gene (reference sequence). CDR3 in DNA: TGTGCCAGCAGCCCTTCCCCCGGAGGGGCCTATGGCTACACCTTC. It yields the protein CASSPSPGGAYGYTF.

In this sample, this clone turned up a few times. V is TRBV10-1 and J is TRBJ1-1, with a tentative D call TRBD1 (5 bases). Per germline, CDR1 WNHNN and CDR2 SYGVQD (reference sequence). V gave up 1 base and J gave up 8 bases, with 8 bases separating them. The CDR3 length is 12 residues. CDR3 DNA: TGCGCCAGCAGTGAGTTTGGACAAGAAGCTTTCTTT. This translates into CASSEFGQEAFF.

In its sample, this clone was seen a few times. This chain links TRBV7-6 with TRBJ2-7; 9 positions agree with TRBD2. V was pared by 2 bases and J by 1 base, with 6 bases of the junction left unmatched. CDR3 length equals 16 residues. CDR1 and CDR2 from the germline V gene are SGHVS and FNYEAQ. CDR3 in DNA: TGTGCCAGCAGCTTAACCCCTAGCGGGATTTCCTACGAGCAGTACTTC. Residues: CASSLTPSGISYEQYF.

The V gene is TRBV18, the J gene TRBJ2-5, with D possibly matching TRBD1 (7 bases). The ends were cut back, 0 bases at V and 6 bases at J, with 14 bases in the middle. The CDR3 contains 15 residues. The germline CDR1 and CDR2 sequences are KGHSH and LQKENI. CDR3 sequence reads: CASSPPAGGPKTQYF. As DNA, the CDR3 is TGTGCCAGCTCACCACCGGCAGGGGGGCCGAAGACCCAGTACTTC.

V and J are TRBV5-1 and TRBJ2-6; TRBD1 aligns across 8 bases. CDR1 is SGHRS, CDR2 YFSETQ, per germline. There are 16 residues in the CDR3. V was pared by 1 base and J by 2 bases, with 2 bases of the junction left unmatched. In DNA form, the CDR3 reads TGCGCCAGCAGCTTGCAGGGGGCGGCTGGGGCCAACGTCCTGACTTTC. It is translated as CASSLQGAAGANVLTF.

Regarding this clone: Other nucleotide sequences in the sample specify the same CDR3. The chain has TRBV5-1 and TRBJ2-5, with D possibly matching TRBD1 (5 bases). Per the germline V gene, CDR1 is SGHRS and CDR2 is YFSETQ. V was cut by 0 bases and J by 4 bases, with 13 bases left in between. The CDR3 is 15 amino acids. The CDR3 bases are TGCGCCAGCAGCTTGGCAGGAGATAGGGGAGAGACCCAGTACTTC. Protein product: CASSLAGDRGETQYF. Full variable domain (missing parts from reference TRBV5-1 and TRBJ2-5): KAGVTQTPRYLIKTRGQQVTLSCSPISGHRSVSWYQQTPGQGLQFLFEYFSETQRNKGNFPGRFSGRQFSNSRSEMNVSTLELGDSALYLCASSLAGDRGETQYFGPGTRLLVL.

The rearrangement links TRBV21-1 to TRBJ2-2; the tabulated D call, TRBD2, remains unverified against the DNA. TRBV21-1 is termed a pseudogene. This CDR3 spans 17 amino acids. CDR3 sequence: CASSKAGGAENTGELFF. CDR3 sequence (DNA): TGTGCCAGCAGCAAAGCGGGGGGAGCGGAGAACACCGGGGAGCTGTTTTTT.

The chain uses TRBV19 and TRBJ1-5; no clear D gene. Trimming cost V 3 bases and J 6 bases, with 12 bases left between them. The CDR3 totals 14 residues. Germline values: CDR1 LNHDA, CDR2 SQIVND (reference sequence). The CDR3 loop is CASSIRRGGQPQHF. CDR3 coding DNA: TGTGCCAGTAGTATTAGGAGAGGAGGTCAGCCCCAGCATTTT.

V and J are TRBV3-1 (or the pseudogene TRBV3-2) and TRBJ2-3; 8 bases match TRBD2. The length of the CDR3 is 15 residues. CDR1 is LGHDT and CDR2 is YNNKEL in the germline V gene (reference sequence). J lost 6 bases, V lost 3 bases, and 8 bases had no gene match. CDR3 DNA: TGTGCCAGCAGCCAGATGAGCGGGAGCGCGGATACGCAGTATTTT. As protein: CASSQMSGSADTQYF.